The TCR beta chain under discussion was sequenced for a study of T cells in Graves' hyperthyroidism and ophthalmopathy. Regarding the study as a whole: Ophthalmopathy and stable hyperthyroidism were told apart by a 13 V-J model. Most thyroid clonotypes with frequency above 0.001 were detected in blood.

Amplification of TCR beta CDR3 regions used RNA as the template. Researchers ran a first-round RT-PCR on the TCR CDR3 using the HTBI primer set. In TCRdb, the multiplex PCR reads were re-called with MiXCR into one record per CDR3 protein. The table has around 280,000 distinct CDR3 sequences, about an eighth seen once. Each diagnosis drew on symptoms, thyroxine, TRAb, thyroid ultrasound and orbital computed tomography findings. This clonotype appeared a few times. What it recognizes is unknown. The TCR was taken from a woman younger than 45 with Graves' hyperthyroidism that later progressed to Graves' ophthalmopathy. Specimen: blood.

The CDR3 spells CASSYSILAGATDTQYF. The CDR3 region has the DNA TGTGCCAGCAGTTACTCGATTCTAGCGGGAGCTACAGATACGCAGTATTTT. The V gene is TRBV6-6, the J gene TRBJ2-3; 10 nucleotides match TRBD2. CDR1 and CDR2 from the germline V gene are MNHNY and SVGAGI (reference sequence). The CDR3 loop spans 17 amino acids. The V gene end was trimmed by 0 bases and the J gene end by 3 bases; junction bases not matched to a gene: 6.